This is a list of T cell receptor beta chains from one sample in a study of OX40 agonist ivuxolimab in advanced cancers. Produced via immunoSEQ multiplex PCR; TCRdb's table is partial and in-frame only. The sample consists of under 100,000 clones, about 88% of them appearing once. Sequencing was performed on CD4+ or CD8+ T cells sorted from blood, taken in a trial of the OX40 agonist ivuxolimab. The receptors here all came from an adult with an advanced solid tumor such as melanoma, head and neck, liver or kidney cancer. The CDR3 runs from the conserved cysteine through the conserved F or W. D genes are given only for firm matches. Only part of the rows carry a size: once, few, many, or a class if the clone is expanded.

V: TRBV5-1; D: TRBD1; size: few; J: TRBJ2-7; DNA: TGCGCCAGCAGCCTCGACAGGGTAGGGGAGCAGTACTTC; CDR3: CASSLDRVGEQYF
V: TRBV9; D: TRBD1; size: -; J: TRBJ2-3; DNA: TGTGCCAGCAACAGGGGGCGCAGTGAGGATACGCAGTATTTT; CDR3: CASNRGRSEDTQYF
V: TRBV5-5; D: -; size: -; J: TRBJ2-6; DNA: TGTGCCAGCAGCTTCCCTCGACCCCTCGGGGCCAACGTCCTGACTTTC; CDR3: CASSFPRPLGANVLTF
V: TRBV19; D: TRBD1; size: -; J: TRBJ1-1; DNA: TGTGCCAGTAACACGCCGGGACAGGCAAGAGGGACTGAAGCTTTCTTT; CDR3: CASNTPGQARGTEAFF
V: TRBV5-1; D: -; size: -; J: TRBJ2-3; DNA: TGCGCCAGCAGCTTAAGCACAGATACGCAGTATTTT; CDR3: CASSLSTDTQYF
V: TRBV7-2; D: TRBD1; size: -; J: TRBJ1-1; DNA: TGTGCCAGCAGCTCGACTTCCAGGGGGCAGGGTGAAGCTTTCTTT; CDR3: CASSSTSRGQGEAFF
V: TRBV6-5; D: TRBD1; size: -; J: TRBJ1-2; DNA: TGTGCCACCTCTGGACAGGGTTATGGCTACACCTTC; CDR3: CATSGQGYGYTF
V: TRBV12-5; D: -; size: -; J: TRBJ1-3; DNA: TGTGCTAGTGGTACGAACAGGGTTTTTAACTCTGGAAACACCATATATTTT; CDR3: CASGTNRVFNSGNTIYF
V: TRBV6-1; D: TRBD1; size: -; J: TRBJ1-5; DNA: TGTGCCAGCAGAGGACAGGGGGCGAAACAGCCCCAGCATTTT; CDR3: CASRGQGAKQPQHF
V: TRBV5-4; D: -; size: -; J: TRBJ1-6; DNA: TGTGCCAGCAGCTTGGGTGGACTTTATAATTCACCCCTCCACTTT; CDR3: CASSLGGLYNSPLHF
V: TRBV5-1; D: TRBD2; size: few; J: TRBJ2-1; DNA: TGCGCCAGCAGCTTGGTGACTAGCGGGGTTAAAGAGCAGTTCTTC; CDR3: CASSLVTSGVKEQFF
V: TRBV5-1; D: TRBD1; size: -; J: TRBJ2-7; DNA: TGCGCCAGCAGCTTGAATTCGGGACAGGGGGTTTCCGAGCAGTACTTC; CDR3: CASSLNSGQGVSEQYF
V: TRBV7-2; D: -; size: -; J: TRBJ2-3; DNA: TGTGCCAGCAGCTCCGGGTTCGCCCCTACCACGCAGTATTTT; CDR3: CASSSGFAPTTQYF
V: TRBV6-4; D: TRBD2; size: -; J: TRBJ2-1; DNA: TGTGCCAGCAGTATAGCGGGAGGTCGGGCTGAGCAGTTCTTC; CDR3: CASSIAGGRAEQFF
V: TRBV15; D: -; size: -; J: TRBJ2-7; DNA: TGTGCCACCAGCAGAGATCGTGTCAGCTCCTACGAGCAGTACTTC; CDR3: CATSRDRVSSYEQYF
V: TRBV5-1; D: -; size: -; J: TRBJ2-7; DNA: TGCGCCAGCAGCTTGGGGGCTGAACGAGAGCAGTACTTC; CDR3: CASSLGAEREQYF
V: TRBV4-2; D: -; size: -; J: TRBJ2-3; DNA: TGTGCCAGCAGCCCGGGACCATCTGGTCGATTGGATACGCAGTATTTT; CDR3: CASSPGPSGRLDTQYF
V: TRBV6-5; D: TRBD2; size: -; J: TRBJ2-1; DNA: TGTGCCAGCAGGAGCGGGAGGTTCTCCTACAATGAGCAGTTCTTC; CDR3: CASRSGRFSYNEQFF
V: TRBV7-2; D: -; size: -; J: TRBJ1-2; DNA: TGTGCCAGCAGCTTAAATTTGGACTATGGCTACACCTTC; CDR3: CASSLNLDYGYTF
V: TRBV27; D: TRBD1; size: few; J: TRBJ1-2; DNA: TGTGCCAGCAGTTCAGAAAGGACAGGGGTTGGCTACACCTTC; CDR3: CASSSERTGVGYTF
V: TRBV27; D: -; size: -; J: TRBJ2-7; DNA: TGTGCCAGCAGTTTCAGGGTCCTCCCTTTGTGGGAGCAGTACTTC; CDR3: CASSFRVLPLWEQYF
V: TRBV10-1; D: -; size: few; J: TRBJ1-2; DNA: TGCGCCAGCAGTGAGACTCAGGGGAGAGGCTACACCTTC; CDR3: CASSETQGRGYTF
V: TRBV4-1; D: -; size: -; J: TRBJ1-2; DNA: TGCGCCAGCAGCCAGCAACAGGACCTCTATGGCTACACCTTC; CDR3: CASSQQQDLYGYTF
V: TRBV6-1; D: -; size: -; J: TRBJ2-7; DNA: TGTGCCAGCAGTGAACAACACCCTGGGGCTTACGAGCAGTACTTC; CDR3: CASSEQHPGAYEQYF
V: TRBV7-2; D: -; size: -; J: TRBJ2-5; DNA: TGTGCCAGCAGCTTAGACTTGGGATCGGAGACCCAGTACTTC; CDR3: CASSLDLGSETQYF
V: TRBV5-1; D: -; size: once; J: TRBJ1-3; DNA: TGCGCCAGCAGCTCCACTACATTCTCTGGAAACACCATATATTTT; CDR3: CASSSTTFSGNTIYF
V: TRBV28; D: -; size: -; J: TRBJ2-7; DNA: TGTGCCAGCAAAGGGTATGACTTATCCTACGAGCAGTACTTC; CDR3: CASKGYDLSYEQYF
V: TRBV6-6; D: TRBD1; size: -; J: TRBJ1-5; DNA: TGTGCCAGCAGTTTGGGACAGGGCAATCAGCCCCAGCATTTT; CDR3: CASSLGQGNQPQHF
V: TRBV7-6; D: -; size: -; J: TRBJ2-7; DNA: TGTGCCAGCAGCTTACAGGGCTATACCTACGAGCAGTACTTC; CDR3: CASSLQGYTYEQYF
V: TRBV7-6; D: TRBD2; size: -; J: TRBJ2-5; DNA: TGTGCCAGCAGCCCCCTGACTAGCGGGGCCCAAGAGACCCAGTACTTC; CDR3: CASSPLTSGAQETQYF
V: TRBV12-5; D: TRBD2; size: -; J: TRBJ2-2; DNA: TGTGCTAGTGGTTTCTTATTTTTGCAAGCGGGGACCACCGGGGAGCTGTTTTTT; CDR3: CASGFLFLQAGTTGELFF
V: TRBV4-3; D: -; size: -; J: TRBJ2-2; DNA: TGCGCCAGCAGCCAAGATAGAGGGTACACCGGGGAGCTGTTTTTT; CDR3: CASSQDRGYTGELFF
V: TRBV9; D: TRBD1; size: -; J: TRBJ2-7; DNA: TGTGCCAGCAGCGTAGGAGGGTCCGGGACAGGAGGGAACGAGCAGTACTTC; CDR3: CASSVGGSGTGGNEQYF
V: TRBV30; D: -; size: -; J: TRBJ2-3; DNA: TGTGCCTGGAGTGTACCGCCAACACGAGATACGCAGTATTTT; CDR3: CAWSVPPTRDTQYF
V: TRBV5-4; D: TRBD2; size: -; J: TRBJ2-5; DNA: TGTGCCAGCAGCTTGTCGCGGGGGCAAGAGACCCAGTACTTC; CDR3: CASSLSRGQETQYF
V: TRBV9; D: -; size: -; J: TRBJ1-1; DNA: TGTGCCAGCAGCCCACGTCTCGGGGGGTCCGGCACTGAAGCTTTCTTT; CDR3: CASSPRLGGSGTEAFF
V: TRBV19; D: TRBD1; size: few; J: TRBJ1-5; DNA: TGTGCCAGTAGTATGGTCGGGACAGGGGGCAATCAGCCCCAGCATTTT; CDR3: CASSMVGTGGNQPQHF
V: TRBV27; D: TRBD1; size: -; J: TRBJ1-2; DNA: TGTGCCAGCAGTCAAAGGGGGACAGGGTATGGCTACACCTTC; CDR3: CASSQRGTGYGYTF
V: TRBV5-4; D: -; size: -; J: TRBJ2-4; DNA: TGTGCCAGCAGCTTAAAGGGGGAAGTGGCCAAAAACATTCAGTACTTC; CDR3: CASSLKGEVAKNIQYF
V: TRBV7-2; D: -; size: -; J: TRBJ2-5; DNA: TGTGCCAGCAGCCCTTGGACAGAAGAGACCCAGTACTTC; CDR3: CASSPWTEETQYF
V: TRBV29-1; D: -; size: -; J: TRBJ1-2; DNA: TGCAGCGTTGAAGGTGTGTCCCCCTCTAACTATGGCTACACCTTC; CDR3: CSVEGVSPSNYGYTF
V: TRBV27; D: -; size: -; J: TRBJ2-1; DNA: TGTGCCAGCAGTTTATTAGGCAGGGGTAATGAGCAGTTCTTC; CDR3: CASSLLGRGNEQFF
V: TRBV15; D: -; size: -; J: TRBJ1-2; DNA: TGTGCCACCAGCAGCAGGTCCCGGCCCTATGGCTACACCTTC; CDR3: CATSSRSRPYGYTF
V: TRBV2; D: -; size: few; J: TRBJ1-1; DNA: TGTGCCAGCACTCGGGAGGTACGGAACACTGAAGCTTTCTTT; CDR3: CASTREVRNTEAFF
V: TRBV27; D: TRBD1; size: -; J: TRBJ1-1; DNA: TGTGCCAGCACTTCAGGGGACAGGGGAGCGGAATTCTTT; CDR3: CASTSGDRGAEFF
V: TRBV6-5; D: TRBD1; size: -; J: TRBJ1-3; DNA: TGTGCCAGCCGTTCGGACAGGGTCGTTGGAAACACCATATATTTT; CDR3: CASRSDRVVGNTIYF
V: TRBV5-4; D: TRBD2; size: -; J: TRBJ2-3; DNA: TGTGCCAGCAGGCAGATGGGACTAGCGGGAGGGCTCCAGCGCACAGATACGCAGTATTTT; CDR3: CASRQMGLAGGLQRTDTQYF
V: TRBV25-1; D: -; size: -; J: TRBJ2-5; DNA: TGTGCCAGCAGTCCCCAGGGGCTGACTCAAGAGACCCAGTACTTC; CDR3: CASSPQGLTQETQYF